This T cell receptor (beta chain) was retrieved from a study of blood T cell repertoires in COVID-19. Study at large: Collection of acute and convalescent COVID-19 samples took place in the United States, Italy and Spain. PBMCs, B-cell-depleted T cells, or T cells were the source of the cDNA or gDNA that made up the material.

Per the original data handling: Counts of nucleated cells, estimated from reference gene primer amplification, were obtained. Profiled with immunoSEQ multiplex PCR; TCRdb holds only in-frame clones, not every one. The V and J calls and clone size were taken over from that table, and D and trimming were inferred from the DNA. The profile shows roughly 90,000 clones, approximately 88% of them singletons. Germline V lookup: CDR1 MNHEY, CDR2 SVGEGT. Trimming shortened V by 2 bases and J by 4 bases, and 17 bases separated the two germline ends. The CDR3 covers 16 residues. The receptor was derived from a woman of 80 years or more with active or convalescent COVID-19. The chain links TRBV6-2 or TRBV6-3 to TRBJ2-5, with D tentatively TRBD1 (6 bases). Sequenced sample: peripheral blood. The CDR3 region is CASSYHGTGHPETQYF. The CDR3 bases are TGTGCCAGCAGTTACCACGGTACGGGACACCCAGAGACCCAGTACTTC.